The TCR beta chain under discussion was sequenced for a study of cytomegalovirus exposure and HLA in healthy donors (dated by TCRdb to 2017 to 2019). Some background on the complete study: According to an earlier analysis of several hundred of the donors, roughly 180 million T cells yielded over 100 million unique TCR beta sequences and 276 Gb of sequence data. The study profiled the T cell repertoires of fewer than 850 subjects by immunosequencing and related them to cytomegalovirus serostatus. Of the roughly 400 genotyped donors, over 65% fell in the genetic ancestry cluster associated with self-reported Caucasian donors. A later genetic analysis used genome-wide SNP genotypes for about 55% of the 666 donors, treating that subset as a discovery cohort. Class I and class II HLA loci were covered by the typing at four-digit resolution. A later analysis re-analyzed previously published TCR beta repertoires from 500 to 700 donors and added high-resolution HLA genotyping to study TCR occurrence patterns. In an earlier analysis of 587 of the donors, high-throughput TCR beta sequencing was used to judge whether each TCR beta V gene segment behaved as functional or pseudogenic. Every repertoire in the discovery cohort had been generated on one and the same sequencing platform. Alongside the repertoire data, information on donor age, sex, ethnicity and CMV serostatus was compiled. To predict cytomegalovirus infection status, the study brought together high-throughput TCR immunosequencing, statistical association of individual TCRs with disease status, and machine learning. The later analysis used no new phenotypic data to find candidate immune exposures, relying instead on TCR beta sequences and their occurrence across donors. Among several hundred genotyped donors of the cohort, an average of around 250,000 unique TCR beta nucleotide sequences was sequenced per donor, of which about 18% were non-productive. Along with the approximately 650-subject first cohort, a separate validation cohort of about 110 different subjects was used. About five DR-DQ haplotypes were treated as single units for association and clustering because of strong linkage in the cohort. An early release covering 500 to 750 HLA-typed donors comprised about 300 gigabases of sequencing data and about 90 million unique TCR sequences. The number of typed donors differed by locus: about 620-640 for A, B, C, DRB1 and DQB1; some 500 for DQA1; approximately 600 for DPA1; and 400 to 480 for DPB1. The study aimed to test whether cataloging public T cell receptors could reveal signatures of past pathogen exposure. Points the paper makes about the study in general: A later analysis found that TCR association rates varied across HLA loci, with DRB1 alleles showing the most associated TCRs and HLA-C alleles the fewest. The classifier was reported to diagnose cytomegalovirus status with high specificity and sensitivity in both the original cohort and the validation cohort. In a later analysis, over 15,000 TCR beta sequences were associated with specific HLA alleles at a false discovery rate of 0.05. Only TCR beta chains were sequenced in this cohort, and the absence of alpha or paired-chain data limited detectable features. Linkage disequilibrium might explain the correlated functional status among segregating V segments, but an unknown experimental factor could not be ruled out. Most TCR sequences were observed very rarely across donors, whereas some public TCRs were present in many individuals. In an earlier analysis of some 550 of the donors, most TCR beta V segments were observed in productive rearrangements about 87% or about 30% of the time, broadly matching IMGT annotations. According to a later genetic analysis, donors in an Asian-associated ancestry cluster had fewer N-insertions in productive TCRs than the roughly 670-donor mean. Some IMGT-functional V segments, including TRBV6-2 and TRBV6-3, could not be told apart with the 87-base-pair reads, so those segments were excluded. A later analysis found that HLA-associated TCR beta chains were more clonally expanded and had lower generation probabilities than equally common non-associated chains. A cluster of highly shared sequence variants was judged likely to represent a technical artifact of the sequencing pipeline. Presence/absence analyses assumed roughly uniform sequencing depth across donors, an assumption that may not hold. In a later analysis, most CMV-associated TCR beta chains were found to appear HLA-restricted, with HLA associations seemingly driven largely by CMV exposure. When HLA alleles, especially DR and DQ, strongly co-occurred, attributing TCR associations to individual alleles was difficult. A later genetic analysis associated a missense DCLRE1C variant with V-gene and J-gene trimming of TCR beta chains, and an independent cohort replicated the association. A further reported finding was that TCR beta sequences accurately predicted the HLA-A and HLA-B alleles for most subjects in the first cohort. A few of the identified cytomegalovirus-associated TCR beta chains were confirmed in vitro to be specific for cytomegalovirus antigens. HLA typing was unavailable for some donors at each locus, so association tests used only the typed subset. The authors suggested that the approach could potentially be extended to other disease states and immunological phenotypes. A total of fewer than 200 TCR beta chains were listed by the study as associated with cytomegalovirus. Several of the top co-occurrence clusters appeared to be linked to parvovirus B19, influenza, CMV and Epstein-Barr virus, according to a later analysis. Because counts were too low, roughly 17 rarely observed V segments, including chromosome 9 orphons, were left out of the earlier analysis of approximately 500 of the donors. CMV serostatus was the only immune exposure information available for the cohort.

The germline V gene provides CDR1 SGHVS and CDR2 FNYEAQ. Counted from cysteine to phenylalanine, this CDR3 has 14 amino acids. Only the CDR3 region is kept as DNA, spanning 42 bases read in frame from base 1. For this chain, trimming is 5 bases at the V end and 3 bases at the J end, and the number of junction bases without a gene match is 5. The cohort comprised around 700 healthy bone marrow donors. Cohort members were all nominally healthy when sampled, although unrecorded immune exposures were likely present. The donor was CMV seronegative and was included in the group of several hundred seronegative cohort members. A peripheral blood sample was provided by each donor, and peripheral blood mononuclear cells were used for TCR beta sequencing. Genomic DNA was extracted from the blood cell samples with the Qiagen DNeasy Blood Extraction Kit. Library prep was done by the immunoSEQ multiplex PCR assay. A mixture of 60 forward primers for TCR Vbeta segments and 13 reverse primers for TCR Jbeta segments was used in the multiplex PCR. A multiplex PCR assay on genomic DNA amplified the CDR3 region of rearranged TCR beta genes. The Illumina HiSeq System was used to sequence the amplified TCR beta libraries as 87-base-pair reads. The paper's data handling went like this. Across the 670 or so repertoires, a later analysis counted approximately 83 million unique TCR beta chains, 9 million to 14 million of which were shared by at least two donors. Raw reads were error-corrected and collapsed into unique sequences by a nearest-neighbor algorithm in which closely related sequences were merged to remove PCR and sequencing errors. CDR3 sequences were aligned to IMGT reference sequences to assign V, D and J gene segments. For a sequence to be retained, at least a six-nucleotide match to both a V gene segment and a J gene segment was required. Rearrangements were classified as productive when the CDR3 lacked stop codons and remained in frame with V and J, and all other rearrangements were classified as non-productive. Following IMGT convention, CDR3 was defined as the stretch from the second conserved V-encoded cysteine up to the conserved J-encoded phenylalanine. Sequences without an unambiguous match to a single V gene segment were excluded from the earlier analysis of 500 to 700 of the donors. In an earlier analysis of 587 of the donors, V segments were called functional above 56.7% productive rearrangements and were called segregating when the between-donor standard deviation exceeded 5%. A statistical classification framework was developed to diagnose cytomegalovirus status using the catalog of TCR beta chain sequences. V and J gene assignment, in a later analysis, came from comparing TCR nucleotide sequences with IMGT/GENE-DB human TR gene sequences. The TCRdist pipeline was used in a later analysis to assign CDR3 sequences and most-parsimonious VDJ recombination scenarios. In a later analysis, each TCR beta chain was defined by its CDR3 amino acid sequence together with its V-gene family, and reads lacking a unique V-gene family were excluded. In a later analysis, 550 to 650 highly shared, low-generation-probability nucleotide sequences were removed to address suspected cross-contamination and a sequencing artifact. In a later analysis, a clonal expansion index was calculated for each public chain from normalized within-repertoire ranks of inferred template counts. In a later analysis, generation probabilities were computed using a VDJ recombination model fitted to out-of-frame rearrangements, and the results were checked against IGoR. In a later analysis, TCR-TCR, TCR-HLA and TCR-CMV co-occurrence was scored with hypergeometric tests, and a repertoire-size bias correction was applied to TCR pairs. In a later analysis, false discovery rates were estimated by permuting HLA or CMV assignments 20 times. In a later analysis, co-occurring TCRs were grouped with DBSCAN, and TCRdist sequence similarity was added when clustering was performed within HLA-allele-positive subsets. For co-occurrence clustering, repertoires with fewer than 30,000 or more than 120,000 public chains were excluded, along with four or five repertoires with anomalous nucleotide sharing. TCRdb's version of the immuneACCESS table is confined to in-frame rearrangements and falls short of the full clone set. An unresolved V gene accounts for under half of the shortfall where checked; the remainder is of unknown origin. That table is the source of V, J and clone size, and D and trimming were worked out from the DNA. In this sample the table shows more than 80,000 clones, 70% to 80% of which occur a single time. The ten largest account for roughly 3.9% of the sample.

This clone was counted only a few times. What this receptor recognizes is not known. No much larger clone exists at a distance of one base, and base qualities are not known. This receptor was obtained from a man aged 60 to 69 in good health and CMV-seronegative. The chain joins TRBV7-6 to TRBJ2-7; 9 bases in the middle match TRBD1. The sample was PBMCs. In nucleotides, the sequence is TGTGCCAGCAGCCAAAGGACAGGGGACTACGAGCAGTACTTC. The translation is CASSQRTGDYEQYF.